This TCR beta chain is from a study of T cell changes during pregnancy in multiple sclerosis. The method was immunoSEQ multiplex PCR; TCRdb's version includes in-frame clones alone and lacks a portion of them. The repertoire holds approximately 60,000 clones, 93% seen once, with roughly 0.34% in the top ten. J was trimmed by 3 bases and V by 1 base; bases with no gene match: 5. Per germline, CDR1 SEHNR and CDR2 FQNEAQ (reference sequence). The CDR3 consists of 16 residues. The source was CD4+ T cells from peripheral blood mononuclear cells, collected before pregnancy. The sequence was obtained from a female donor with multiple sclerosis, enrolled in a pregnancy study. V is TRBV7-9 and J is TRBJ1-4; 7 nucleotides line up with TRBD1. The CDR3 DNA sequence: TGTGCCAGCAGCTTAGTTTCCGGGACAGCTAATGAAAAACTGTTTTTT. This codes for CASSLVSGTANEKLFF.